These 21 T cell receptor beta chains share one sample of origin, sequenced in a study of tumor and adjacent non-tumor tissue in lung cancer (dated by TCRdb to the late 2010s). Library prep was done by multiplex PCR. Instrument on record: Illumina HiSeq 2500. Following protocols modified from ARM-PCR, the researchers constructed TCRbeta libraries through three rounds of nested PCR with primers (Table S4). TCRdb ran its own pipeline on the public reads, namely fastp trimming at Q25 and MiXCR clone calling, and kept in-frame beta chains. Records with the same CDR3 protein are collapsed into one entry carrying the most frequent genes and DNA. The sample yields fewer than 75,000 distinct CDR3 sequences; around 76% were counted once. Of the sample, around 45% falls within the top ten clones. RNA was extracted from bulk unsorted tissue and checked for quality with a NanoDrop ND-1000 and an Agilent 2100. The normal lung samples consisted of distant non-tumor tissue collected more than 3 cm from the tumor edge.

Sequencing was done on a sample of distant non-tumor lung tissue. These receptors were obtained from a man aged 55 to 70 with non-small cell lung cancer.

Worth noting for this clonotype: One end of the junction does not line up with germline, which may come from a read error. The rearrangement joins TRBV12-3 or TRBV12-4 to TRBJ1-5; D is unclear. The CDR3 is made up of 16 amino acids. The CDR3 region has the DNA TGTGCCAGCAGCCCGCCGGATAAATATTGCAATCAGCCCCTGCATTTT. Encoded protein: CASSPPDKYCNQPLHF.

In the case of this clonotype: Likely a read error: the CDR3 ends without its conserved phenylalanine or tryptophan. This rearrangement joins TRBV5-6 to TRBJ2-7, with D perhaps TRBD2 (6 bases). The germline CDR1 and CDR2 sequences are SGHDT and YYEEEE. V was cut by 9 bases and J by 3 bases, with 13 bases left in between. This CDR3 has 12 residues. The CDR3 spells CANTGGIYEQYS. For the CDR3, the DNA is TGTGCCAACACCGGCGGGATCTACGAGCAGTACTCA.

This clonotype was recorded once. The missing conserved phenylalanine or tryptophan at the end of this CDR3 makes a read error likely. V gene TRBV11-1 combines with J gene TRBJ2-3, with 9 bases identical to TRBD1. The CDR3 loop spans 15 amino acids. The germline gives CDR1 SGHAT, CDR2 FQDESV (reference sequence). The CDR3 region has the DNA TGTGTCAGCAGTCCCGGGACAGGGTTTACAGATACGCAGTATTTG. Encoded protein: CVSSPGTGFTDTQYL.

Worth noting for this clonotype: This clone may be a read error of a much larger clone one base away. The J gene is TRBJ2-5, the V gene TRBV28, with 7 bases fitting TRBD1. This CDR3 comprises 17 residues. Trimming at V came to 6 bases and at J to 5 bases, leaving 18 bases not matched to a gene. The germline CDR1 and CDR2 sequences are MDHEN and SYDVKM. CDR3 DNA: TGTGCCAGCAGCTCGACACAGGGGAGAGTCAATTGGGAGACCCAGTACTTC. Translation: CASSSTQGRVNWETQYF. The full variable domain, completed using reference TRBV28 and TRBJ2-5, is DVKVTQSSRYLVKRTGEKVFLECVQDMDHENMFWYRQDPGLGLRLIYFSYDVKMKEKGDIPEGYSVSREKKERFSLILESASTNQTSMYLCASSSTQGRVNWETQYFGPGTRLLVL.

This clonotype was recorded at least ten times. The chain links TRBV6-6 to TRBJ2-1; D possibly corresponds to TRBD2 (6 bases). Germline-derived CDR1 and CDR2 are MNHNY and SVGAGI (reference sequence). V shed 4 bases and J shed 7 bases, with 11 bases lying between them. The CDR3 runs 13 residues. CDR3 amino acids: CASSLIAGNEQFF. The CDR3 region has the DNA TGTGCCAGCAGTTTAATTGCGGGAAATGAGCAGTTCTTC.

This clonotype showed up just a few times. Possible read error: a much larger clone is one base away. The chain carries TRBV20-1 and TRBJ2-1; 7 bases agree with TRBD1. The CDR3 length is 14 residues. V dropped 8 bases and J dropped 0; count of bases not matched to a gene: 7. The germline V gene has CDR1 DFQATT and CDR2 SNEGSKA (reference sequence). CDR3 sequence reads: CSTVRGSSYNEQFF. The CDR3 DNA reads as TGCAGTACTGTCAGGGGGAGCTCCTACAATGAGCAGTTCTTC.

Comments on this clonotype: The conserved final phenylalanine or tryptophan is absent from the CDR3, which likely points to a read error. The chain recombines TRBV5-5 with TRBJ2-1; D might be TRBD1 (6 bases). Germline V gene data show CDR1 as SGHKS and CDR2 as YYEKEE (reference sequence). The CDR3 covers 14 residues. CDR3 in amino acids: CASSLYREYNEQFS. In nucleotides, the CDR3 is TGTGCAAGCAGCTTGTACAGGGAGTACAATGAGCAGTTCTCC.

The gene calls are TRBV6-6 and TRBJ2-1; maybe TRBD2 (5 bases). CDR3 size: 16 residues. The germline V gene has CDR1 MNHNY and CDR2 SVGAGI (reference sequence). As DNA, the CDR3 is TGTATCAGCAGTTACAGTGTCCGGGACTCCTACAATGAGCAGTTCTTC. The encoded protein is CISSYSVRDSYNEQFF.

This clonotype was observed many times. The chain couples TRBV28 to TRBJ2-5, with TRBD2 matching 12 bases. This CDR3 has 17 amino acids. With V trimmed by 5 bases and J by 4 bases, 11 bases remained unmatched. Germline V CDR1 and CDR2: MDHEN, SYDVKM. The CDR3 DNA reads TGTGCCAGCAGTCCCTCCTTACTAGCGGGAGGAGGAGAGACCCAGTACTTC. Translated, it gives CASSPSLLAGGGETQYF.

A word on this clonotype: A read error may explain this, as a much larger clone is one base away. V gene TRBV10-3 combines with J gene TRBJ2-7; TRBD1 aligns across 9 bases. This CDR3 comprises 13 residues. Germline V lookup: CDR1 ENHRY, CDR2 SYGVKD. The CDR3 DNA sequence: TGTGCCTCCCGGGACAGGGACTCCTGCGAGCAGTACTTC. It translates to CASRDRDSCEQYF.

Concerning this clonotype itself: At one end the junction does not follow the germline gene, possibly because of a read error. This chain links TRBV4-1 with TRBJ2-3, with TRBD1 matching 9 bases. Germline loops: CDR1 MGHRA, CDR2 YSYEKL. This CDR3 region has 14 residues. CDR3 sequence (DNA): TGCGCCAGCAGCCAAACAGGGGGCACAGATATGCAGTATTTT. Translation: CASSQTGGTDMQYF.

About this clonotype: A much larger clone lies a single base off, so this may be a read error. V is TRBV28 and J is TRBJ2-7, with unresolved D. V lost 6 bases, J lost 2 bases, and 8 bases lay in between. CDR3 length: 12 amino acids. Per the germline V gene, CDR1 is MDHEN and CDR2 is SYDVKM. DNA for the CDR3: TGTGCCAGCAGATTAGGGACCTACGAGCAGTACTTC. Its translation is CASRLGTYEQYF.

A remark on this clonotype: One end of the junction is discordant with germline, which a read error may explain. V usage is TRBV5-5 and J usage is TRBJ2-1; D is perhaps TRBD1 (6 bases). The CDR3 length is 14 residues. Germline V gene data show CDR1 as SGHKS and CDR2 as YYEKEE (reference sequence). CDR3 DNA sequence: TGTGTCAGCAGCTTGTACAGGGAGTACAATGAGGAGTTCTTC. Translating it yields CVSSLYREYNEEFF.

This clonotype was seen many times. The rearrangement links TRBV20-1 to TRBJ1-6; D uncertain. Trimming took off 1 base at V and 6 bases at J, with 10 bases between the two ends. From germline, CDR1 is DFQATT and CDR2 SNEGSKA (reference sequence). The CDR3 has 14 amino acids. The CDR3 loop reads CSARGRSLNSPLHF. The DNA of the CDR3 is TGCAGTGCTAGAGGGAGGTCGCTTAATTCACCCCTCCACTTT.

This clonotype was seen just once. This could be a read error, since a much larger clone is one nucleotide away. The rearrangement uses TRBV5-1 and TRBJ2-7, with TRBD2 as a possible D gene (6 bases). Per the germline V gene, CDR1 is SGHRS and CDR2 is YFSETQ. This CDR3 region has 15 residues. V was clipped by 6 bases and J by 2 bases, with 18 bases between them. In DNA, the CDR3 is TGCGCCAGCAACTCGGAGGGCGGTCGGACCTACGAGCAGTACTTC. Its translation is CASNSEGGRTYEQYF. The complete variable domain, with remaining parts taken from reference TRBV5-1 and TRBJ2-7, reads KAGVTQTPRYLIKTRGQQVTLSCSPISGHRSVSWYQQTPGQGLQFLFEYFSETQRNKGNFPGRFSGRQFSNSRSEMNVSTLELGDSALYLCASNSEGGRTYEQYFGPGTRLTVT.

V usage is TRBV21-1 and J usage is TRBJ1-1; the table's D gene call, TRBD1, was not cross checked with the DNA. TRBV21-1 has pseudogene status. The CDR3 is 22 residues long. In DNA, the CDR3 is TGTGCCAGCAGCAAAGCGCTGTCTCTTTGCGGTCAGGGGGGAATCTGGGGCACTGAAGCTTTCTTT. Protein sequence: CASSKALSLCGQGGIWGTEAFF.

This clonotype was found once. The chain combines TRBV11-2 with TRBJ2-7; D unresolved. The CDR3 consists of 14 residues. The germline V and J ends were trimmed by 0 bases and 5 bases, with 11 bases remaining between them. The germline V gene has CDR1 SGHAT and CDR2 FQNNGV. CDR3 residues: CASSLDKGHNEQYF. The CDR3 DNA reads TGTGCCAGCAGCTTAGACAAGGGTCACAACGAGCAGTACTTC.

With respect to this clonotype: The junction shows a germline mismatch at one end, possibly a read error. The rearrangement links TRBV6-1 to TRBJ2-7; 8 bases are a match to TRBD1. CDR1 is MNHNS and CDR2 is SASEGT in the germline V gene. This CDR3 is built from 14 residues. The DNA for the CDR3 is TGTGCTAGCAGTGAGGGGACAGGAGCCTACAAGCAGTACTTC. Protein sequence: CASSEGTGAYKQYF.

Turning to this clonotype: An end of the junction differs from the germline gene, which may be a read error. The chain is built from TRBV4-2 and TRBJ2-1; a possible D gene is TRBD1 (6 bases). The J call may be mistaken, given a closer DNA end match to TRBJ2-7. Germline-derived CDR1 and CDR2 are LGHNA and YNFKEQ. The CDR3 consists of 11 residues. As DNA, the CDR3 is TGTGTCAGCAGTCAAGGGGGTGAGCAGTACTTC. Its protein is CVSSQGGEQYF.

Worth noting for this clonotype: Given the absence of the conserved phenylalanine or tryptophan at the CDR3 end, a read error is likely. The gene calls are TRBV6-2 or TRBV6-3 and TRBJ2-1; 7 bases are shared with TRBD2. CDR3 length: 17 residues. Germline values: CDR1 MNHEY, CDR2 SVGEGT. The CDR3 nucleotides are TGTACCAGCGGTTACAATATACGCGGGAGTTTCCCCCCTGAGCAGTTCCTC. This encodes CTSGYNIRGSFPPEQFL.

The rearrangement links TRBV29-1 to TRBJ2-7; 9 bases map to TRBD1. Germline CDR1 is SQVTM and CDR2 is ANQGSEA. Trimming removed 7 bases from V and 5 bases from J; junction bases left unmatched: 15. The CDR3 loop spans 15 amino acids. The CDR3 spells CSATRAGQGSHEQYF. The CDR3 nucleotides read TGCAGCGCAACAAGGGCGGGACAGGGATCGCACGAGCAGTACTTC.